This T cell receptor (beta chain) was captured in a study of blood T cell repertoires in COVID-19 (dated by TCRdb to the early 2020s). Background on the whole study: Samples from collaborators originated in the United States, Italy and Spain and spanned both the acute and convalescent phases of COVID-19. The prospective study material was composed of cDNA or gDNA derived from T cells, B-cell-depleted T cells, or PBMCs. The dataset comprised deeply sampled blood TCRbeta repertoires from subjects exposed to, actively infected with, or recovered from COVID-19. A freely available public database, intended as a resource for researchers studying the immune response to SARS-CoV-2, is where the repertoires were released. Samples came from the ongoing ImmuneRACE study (first 160 participants) plus 1,254 subjects from 6 global collaborators. Nearly every sample came with metadata listing a de-identified subject ID, COVID-19 status, age in years and sex. HLA class I and class II types, where available, came from metadata supplied by the sample provider rather than from assay-based typing. The investigation overall reported the following: The quantity of clinical and demographic metadata differed by source and by participant and was supplied without curation.

In the prospective study, participants were roughly 18 to 100 years old, resided in approximately 25 geographic areas of the United States, and were enrolled through a virtual design. In the prospective study, cohorts were assigned on the basis of participant-reported clinical history obtained from a screening survey and a study questionnaire. In the prospective study, mobile phlebotomists collected whole blood, serum and a nasopharyngeal or oropharyngeal swab from each participant. Prospective study participants could optionally give additional blood draws and questionnaires over a roughly two-month period. Blood samples from the prospective study were shipped frozen or at room temperature prior to DNA extraction. V is pruned by 0 bases and J by 4 bases, leaving 4 bases of the junction without a gene match. Including the terminal cysteine and phenylalanine, the CDR3 comprises 15 residues. The retained sequence is limited to the CDR3, 45 bases, with the frame set at the first base. Reading the germline V gene gives CDR1 SGDLS and CDR2 YYNGEE.

The immunoSEQ Assay, a bias-controlled multiplex PCR, was used to amplify TCRbeta CDR3 regions from genomic DNA. The study's own analysis went as follows. The number of nucleated cells in each sample was estimated by amplification of reference gene primers within the assay. To quantify the absolute abundance of each unique TCRbeta CDR3 rearrangement, sequence reads were collapsed and filtered. Productive Simpson clonality was computed per sample as the square root of Simpson's diversity index over productive rearrangements. Sourced from immuneACCESS, this table was stored by TCRdb with only in-frame sequences that have V and J called. A share of the clones is absent; for the studies checked, an unresolved V gene accounts for under half, and the remainder has no known explanation. Clone size and V and J calls were adopted from that table, with D and trimming inferred from the DNA. This sample is represented by about 260,000 clones; under 90% of them were singletons. Approximately 4% of the sample lies in the top ten.

In regard to this clone: Its antigen remains unidentified. No per-base quality is available; no much larger clone lies one base away.

Input material: PBMCs or T cells enriched from blood (not recorded which). Here the chain combines TRBV9 and TRBJ1-2; the central 9 bases match TRBD1. The clonotype was recovered from a young man with acute COVID-19. The DNA sequence follows: TGTGCCAGCAGCGTAGAGGGACAGGGATTCTATGGCTACACCTTC. Translated, it gives CASSVEGQGFYGYTF.